This T cell receptor (beta chain) was sequenced during a study of T-cell reconstitution after alpha-beta-depleted transplantation in children. Unique molecular identifiers tagged the TCRbeta library. TCRdb processed the PCR reads anew with MiXCR; each CDR3 protein has one entry. The profile shows about 610,000 distinct CDR3 sequences, about 10% of them singletons. Looked up from germline, CDR1 is MDHEN and CDR2 is SYDVKM. V was pared by 3 bases and J by 4 bases, with 20 bases between. The CDR3 extends over 17 amino acids. The V call is TRBV28, the J call TRBJ2-3; D not certain. This clonotype was obtained from a human donor who donated a stem cell graft to a child with acute myeloid leukemia. The specimen was PBMCs from the stem cell graft donor, collected from the stem cell graft. This chain's CDR3 is CASSFPLDRSVSDTQYF. The CDR3 region has the DNA TGTGCCAGCAGTTTCCCCTTGGACCGATCAGTTTCAGATACGCAGTATTTT.